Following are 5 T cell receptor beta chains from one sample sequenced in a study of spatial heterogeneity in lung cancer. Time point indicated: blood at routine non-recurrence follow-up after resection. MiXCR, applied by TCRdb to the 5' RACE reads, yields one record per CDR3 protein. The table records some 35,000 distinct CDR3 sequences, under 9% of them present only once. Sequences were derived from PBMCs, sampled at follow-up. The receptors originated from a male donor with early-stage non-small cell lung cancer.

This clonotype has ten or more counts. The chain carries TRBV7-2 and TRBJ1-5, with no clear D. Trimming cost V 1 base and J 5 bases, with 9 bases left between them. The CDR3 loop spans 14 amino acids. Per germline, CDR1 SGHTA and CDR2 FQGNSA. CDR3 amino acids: CASSLGDLHQPQHF. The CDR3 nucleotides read TGTGCCAGCAGCTTAGGGGATCTCCATCAGCCCCAGCATTTT.

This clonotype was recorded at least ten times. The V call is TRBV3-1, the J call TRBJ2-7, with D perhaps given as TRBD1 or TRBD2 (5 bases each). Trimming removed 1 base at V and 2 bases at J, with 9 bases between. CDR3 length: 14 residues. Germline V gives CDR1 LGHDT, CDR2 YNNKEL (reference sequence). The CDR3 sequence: CASSQVGGPYEQYF. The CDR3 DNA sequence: TGTGCCAGCAGCCAAGTTGGGGGTCCCTACGAGCAGTACTTC.

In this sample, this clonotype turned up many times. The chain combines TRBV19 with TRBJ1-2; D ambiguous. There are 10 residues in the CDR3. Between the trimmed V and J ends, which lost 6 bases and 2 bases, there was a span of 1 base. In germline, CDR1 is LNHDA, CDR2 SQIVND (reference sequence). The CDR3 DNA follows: TGTGCCAGTAGGAACTATGGCTACACCTTC. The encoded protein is CASRNYGYTF.

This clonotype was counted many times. This CDR3 reads CASSQDPGTYGYTF. In nucleotides, the CDR3 is TGCGCCAGCAGCCAAGACCCAGGGACCTATGGCTACACCTTC. J is TRBJ1-2 and V is TRBV4-1; TRBD1 might be the D (5 bases). In germline, CDR1 is MGHRA, CDR2 YSYEKL. This CDR3 contains 14 residues. The V end lost 0 bases, the J end lost 4 bases, and 9 bases lay between the germline ends.

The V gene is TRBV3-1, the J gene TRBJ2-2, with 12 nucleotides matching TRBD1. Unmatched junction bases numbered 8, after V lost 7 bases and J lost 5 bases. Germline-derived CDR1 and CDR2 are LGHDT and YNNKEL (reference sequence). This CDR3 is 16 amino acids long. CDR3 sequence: CASTGGTGGRTGELFF. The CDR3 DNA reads TGTGCCAGCACTGGGGGGACAGGGGGCCGTACCGGGGAGCTGTTTTTT.